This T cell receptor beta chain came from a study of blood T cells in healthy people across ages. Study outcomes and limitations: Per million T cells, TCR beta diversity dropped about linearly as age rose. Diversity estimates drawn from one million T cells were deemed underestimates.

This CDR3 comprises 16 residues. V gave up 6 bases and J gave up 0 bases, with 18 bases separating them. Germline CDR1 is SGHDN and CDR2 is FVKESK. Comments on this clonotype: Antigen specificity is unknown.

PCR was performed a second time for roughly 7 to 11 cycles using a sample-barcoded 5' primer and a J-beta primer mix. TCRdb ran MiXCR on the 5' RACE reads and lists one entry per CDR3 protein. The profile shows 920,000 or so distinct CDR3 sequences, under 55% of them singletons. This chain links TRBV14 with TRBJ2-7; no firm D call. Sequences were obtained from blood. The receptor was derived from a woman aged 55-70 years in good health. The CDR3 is CASRTETGGNSYEQYF. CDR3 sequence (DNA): TGTGCCAGCAGGACGGAGACGGGCGGAAACTCCTACGAGCAGTACTTC.